This TCR beta chain was sequenced for a study of blood T cell repertoires in COVID-19. At the level of the study: Spain, Italy and the United States supplied samples that represented acute and convalescent COVID-19. PBMCs, B-cell-depleted T cells, or T cells were the source of the cDNA or gDNA that made up the material.

As originally analysed: Researchers report that nucleated cell counts were estimated from reference gene primer amplification. TCRdb's copy holds only in-frame clones and misses some; the assay was immunoSEQ multiplex PCR. V, J and clone size reflect that table, while D and trimming were determined from the DNA. The data hold approximately 340,000 clones, with around 90% observed a single time. Patients from Seattle were sampled longitudinally, starting during active infection. Germline CDR1 is SGHTA and CDR2 is FQGTGA. The CDR3 sequence is 16 residues long. Trimming cost V 5 bases and J 2 bases; bases outside gene matches: 9.

The chain recombines TRBV7-3 with TRBJ2-7, with TRBD2 matching 10 bases. This clonotype was obtained from a man aged 25-40 years with COVID-19, enrolled during active disease. Sequenced input: peripheral blood. CDR3 in amino acids: CASSGGRLAGAYEQYF. The CDR3 DNA follows: TGTGCCAGCAGCGGGGGGCGGCTAGCGGGAGCCTACGAGCAGTACTTC. Combining the CDR3 with reference TRBV7-3 and TRBJ2-7 gives the whole variable domain GAGVSQTPSNKVTEKGKYVELRCDPISGHTALYWYRQSLGQGPEFLIYFQGTGAADDSGLPNDRFFAVRPEGSVSTLKIQRTERGDSAVYLCASSGGRLAGAYEQYFGPGTRLTVT.